These 32 T cell receptor beta chains share one sample of origin, sequenced in a study of blood T cells in healthy people across ages. It was with a sample-barcoded 5' primer and a J-beta primer mix that a second PCR of about 7 to 12 cycles was run. In TCRdb, the 5' RACE reads were re-called with MiXCR into one record per CDR3 protein. The sample contains about 840,000 distinct CDR3 sequences, approximately 32% of which appear only once. These same records also appear under a second study, on T cells of mothers and their children.

The material sequenced was blood. The receptors stem from a woman aged 40 to 50 in good health.

V gene TRBV24-1 combines with J gene TRBJ2-3; possibly TRBD2 for D (5 bases). Per germline, CDR1 KGHDR and CDR2 SFDVKD. The CDR3 runs 13 residues. The V and J ends lost 10 bases and 3 bases respectively, with 13 bases between them. Here the CDR3 reads CATARLATDTQYF. The CDR3 DNA reads as TGTGCCACTGCGAGGTTAGCGACAGATACGCAGTATTTT.

This clonotype was observed once. CDR3 loop: CASSLTSGAEQFF. CDR3 in DNA: TGTGCCAGCAGCCTCACTAGCGGGGCTGAGCAGTTCTTC. This sequence joins TRBV9 and TRBJ2-1, with 10 bases identical to TRBD2. The junction had 4 bases not matched to a gene; V was cut back by 4 bases and J by 9 bases. The CDR3 runs 13 residues. The germline CDR1 and CDR2 sequences are SGDLS and YYNGEE.

J is TRBJ2-1 and V is TRBV27, with D perhaps matching TRBD1 or TRBD2 (5 bases each). Trimming shortened V by 4 bases and J by 2 bases, and 18 bases separated the two germline ends. Germline CDR1 is MNHEY and CDR2 is SMNVEV (reference sequence). The CDR3 length is 17 residues. CDR3 sequence reads: CASSSDPGRSPYNEQFF. The CDR3 nucleotides are TGTGCCAGCAGTTCAGATCCGGGACGAAGCCCCTACAATGAGCAGTTCTTC.

Many counts were recorded for this clonotype. This rearrangement joins TRBV29-1 to TRBJ2-5; TRBD2 aligns across 9 bases. Germline V gene lookup returns CDR1 SQVTM and CDR2 ANQGSEA. The CDR3 runs to 13 residues. The V gene end was trimmed by 7 bases and the J gene end by 11 bases; junction bases not matched to a gene: 14. The DNA for the CDR3 is TGCAGCGCCTCTAGCGGGGTAATCTACCAGCAGTACTTC. Protein: CSASSGVIYQQYF.

About this clonotype itself: A read error is possible here, since a much larger clone lies one base away. The gene calls are TRBV10-2 and TRBJ2-3; D is perhaps TRBD1 or TRBD2 (6 bases each). Germline-derived CDR1 and CDR2 are WSHSY and SAAADI. The CDR3 is 16 amino acids. This chain's CDR3 is CANSEWLGGSTDTQYF. The CDR3 nucleotides are TGCGCCAACAGTGAGTGGTTAGGGGGGAGCACAGATACGCAGTATTTT.

The rearrangement links TRBV21-1 to TRBJ1-6; the table gives TRBD1 as D, unverified against the DNA. TRBV21-1 is labeled a pseudogene. This CDR3 has 16 amino acids. The CDR3 reads CASSNFPLKRGSPLHF. CDR3 bases: TGTGCCAGCAGCAATTTCCCCCTCAAGCGAGGTTCACCCCTCCACTTT.

The chain combines TRBV6-4 with TRBJ2-1; 13 bases line up with TRBD2. Trimming took 4 bases from V and 10 from J; bases not matched to a gene: 7. This CDR3 spans 15 amino acids. Germline assignment: CDR1 MRHNA and CDR2 SNTAGT. CDR3 amino acids: CASSGRTSGRGEQFF. CDR3 nucleotide sequence: TGTGCCAGCAGTGGTCGGACTAGCGGGAGAGGCGAGCAGTTCTTC.

This clonotype occurred many times. The chain has TRBV4-1 and TRBJ2-1; 10 bases line up with TRBD2. The CDR3 loop spans 17 amino acids. Unmatched junction bases numbered 7, after V lost 0 bases and J lost 5 bases. The germline V gene encodes CDR1 MGHRA and CDR2 YSYEKL. The CDR3 protein is CASSQEFTSGGDNEQFF. The CDR3 DNA follows: TGCGCCAGCAGCCAAGAATTCACCAGCGGGGGGGACAATGAGCAGTTCTTC.

V and J are TRBV7-8 and TRBJ1-2, with a weak D call TRBD1 (5 bases). Germline CDR1 SGHVS, CDR2 FQNEAQ. The ends were cut back, 2 bases at V and 8 bases at J, with 12 bases in the middle. This CDR3 spans 13 amino acids. The CDR3 DNA follows: TGTGCCAGCAGCTTACGGGCTACAGGCGGCTACACCTTC. Protein product: CASSLRATGGYTF.

The chain uses TRBV20-1 and TRBJ1-6; unclear D gene. Trimming took 4 bases from V and 0 from J, leaving 7 bases between them. The germline V gene encodes CDR1 DFQATT and CDR2 SNEGSKA (reference sequence). This CDR3 has 14 residues. CDR3 sequence reads: CSAIVSSYNSPLHF. The CDR3 DNA reads as TGCAGTGCTATCGTGAGCTCCTATAATTCACCCCTCCACTTT.

The chain uses TRBV3-1 and TRBJ2-7; TRBD1 might be the D (6 bases). This CDR3 is built from 14 residues. The germline V and J ends were trimmed by 4 bases and 5 bases, with 15 bases remaining between them. Germline values: CDR1 LGHDT, CDR2 YNNKEL (reference sequence). The CDR3 DNA sequence: TGTGCCAGCAGCCTACAGGGTAACGTCCACGAGCAGTACTTC. This sequence encodes CASSLQGNVHEQYF.

The gene calls are TRBV7-3 and TRBJ2-1, with 10 nucleotides matching TRBD2. The J segment lost 6 bases and the V segment lost 5 bases, leaving 10 bases of the junction unmatched. CDR1 is SGHTA and CDR2 is FQGTGA in the germline V gene. The CDR3 totals 16 residues. This chain's CDR3 is CASSPSPSGGVNEQFF. As DNA, the CDR3 is TGTGCCAGCAGCCCATCCCCTAGCGGGGGTGTCAATGAGCAGTTCTTC.

The rearrangement joins TRBV6-5 to TRBJ1-1, with D tentatively TRBD1 (5 bases). Germline V lookup: CDR1 MNHEY, CDR2 SVGAGI. The ends were cut back, 7 bases at V and 5 bases at J, with 17 bases in the middle. This CDR3 has 14 residues. In DNA form, the CDR3 reads TGTGCCAGCAACAAAAAAGGGGTTGGTACTGAAGCTTTCTTT. Translating gives CASNKKGVGTEAFF.

This clonotype was detected ten times or more. The V gene is TRBV5-1, the J gene TRBJ1-1; tentative D call: TRBD1 (5 bases). This CDR3 has 16 residues. V was cut by 0 bases and J by 1 base, with 13 bases left in between. CDR1 and CDR2 (germline): SGHRS, YFSETQ. The CDR3 region is CASSLAGVLGNTEAFF. The CDR3 DNA sequence: TGCGCCAGCAGCTTGGCGGGGGTCCTAGGGAACACTGAAGCTTTCTTT.

To note about this clonotype: Just one base apart from a much larger clone, this may be a read error. This sequence joins TRBV6-2 or TRBV6-3 and TRBJ2-1; 12 nucleotides line up with TRBD2. V shed 2 bases and J 4 bases; nucleotides not matched to a gene: 0. CDR1 and CDR2 (germline): MNHEY, SVGEGT. The CDR3 totals 15 residues. The CDR3 DNA reads as TGTGCCAGCAGTTACACTAGCGGGGGGTACAATGAGCAGTTCTTC. Translating it yields CASSYTSGGYNEQFF.

V gene TRBV28 combines with J gene TRBJ1-5, with D unresolved. The CDR3 spans 14 residues. V lost 9 bases and J 3 bases, leaving 15 bases between the germline ends. The germline V gene has CDR1 MDHEN and CDR2 SYDVKM. CDR3 sequence (DNA): TGTGCCAGTGACTACTCGGGCCTCAATCAGCCCCAGCATTTT. Residues: CASDYSGLNQPQHF.

There are a few counts of this clonotype. This rearrangement joins TRBV19 to TRBJ2-6; unclear D gene. CDR3 size: 17 residues. The germline gives CDR1 LNHDA, CDR2 SQIVND (reference sequence). V was pared by 1 base and J by 0 bases, with 10 bases between. The DNA of the CDR3 is TGTGCCAGTAGTATAGGGTACGGATACTCTGGGGCCAACGTCCTGACTTTC. It codes for CASSIGYGYSGANVLTF.

As to this clonotype: The germline gene is not matched at one end of the junction; a read error may be the cause. The gene calls are TRBV7-6 and TRBJ1-4; no clear D. This CDR3 has 14 amino acids. The germline gives CDR1 SGHVS, CDR2 FNYEAQ. For the CDR3, the DNA is TGTGCCGGCAGCTCCGGGATCTATAATAAAAAACTGTTTTTT. It is translated as CAGSSGIYNKKLFF.

This clonotype came up a few times. A much larger clone sits a single nucleotide away, making a read error possible. The J gene is TRBJ2-5, the V gene TRBV20-1, with 13 bases aligning to TRBD2. CDR3 size: 16 residues. Per the germline V gene, CDR1 is DFQATT and CDR2 is SNEGSKA (reference sequence). Trimming cost V 5 bases and J 0 bases; bases outside gene matches: 6. The CDR3 nucleotides are TGCAGTGCTGAGGCGGGACTAGCGGGGCACCAAGAGACCCAGTACTTC. This translates into CSAEAGLAGHQETQYF.

At least ten counts were recorded for this clonotype. The rearrangement links TRBV4-1 to TRBJ1-2; 8 positions match TRBD1. This CDR3 is 13 amino acids long. The J segment lost 7 bases and the V segment lost 4 bases, leaving 5 bases of the junction unmatched. Germline CDR1 is MGHRA and CDR2 is YSYEKL. CDR3 region: CASSPRTGFGYTF. Here the CDR3 DNA reads TGCGCCAGCAGCCCACGGACAGGGTTTGGCTACACCTTC.

This clonotype was recorded at least ten times. V and J are TRBV29-1 and TRBJ1-2, with D perhaps TRBD1 (6 bases). The V gene's germline CDR1 is SQVTM and CDR2 ANQGSEA. The CDR3 totals 16 residues. V was trimmed by 0 bases and J by 2 bases, leaving 16 bases between them. The CDR3 DNA is TGCAGCGTTGAAGATCCGGCCCGGACAGAGAACTATGGCTACACCTTC. Residues: CSVEDPARTENYGYTF.

This clonotype was observed many times. V gene TRBV4-3 combines with J gene TRBJ2-1; 8 bases map to TRBD1. V lost 4 bases to trimming and J lost 8 bases; unmatched junction nucleotides: 7. CDR1 is LGHNA and CDR2 is YSLEER in the germline V gene. The CDR3 sequence is 14 residues long. CDR3 in DNA: TGCGCCAGCAGCCGCACGACAGGGGAGGATGAGCAGTTCTTC. Residues: CASSRTTGEDEQFF.

Regarding this clonotype: One end of the junction does not line up with germline, which may come from a read error. The chain joins TRBV11-1 to TRBJ2-6; D perhaps matches TRBD1 (6 bases). The CDR3 is 16 amino acids. Germline assignment: CDR1 SGHAT and CDR2 FQDESV (reference sequence). CDR3 nucleotide sequence: TGTGCCAGCAGCCAAACAGGGTACTCTGGGGCCAACATCCTGACTTTC. Amino acids: CASSQTGYSGANILTF.

The chain has TRBV10-3 and TRBJ1-1; tentatively, D is TRBD1 (5 bases). V gave up 6 bases and J gave up 1 base, with 15 bases separating them. Germline-derived CDR1 and CDR2 are ENHRY and SYGVKD. This CDR3 is 15 amino acids long. The CDR3 DNA follows: TGTGCCATCAGCACTACCGACAGCCCGAACACTGAAGCTTTCTTT. Amino acids: CAISTTDSPNTEAFF.

The gene calls are TRBV7-2 and TRBJ1-6; the D gene is possibly TRBD1 (5 bases). The CDR3 spans 14 residues. Trimming cost V 5 bases and J 7 bases, with 12 bases left between them. Germline values: CDR1 SGHTA, CDR2 FQGNSA. The CDR3 sequence is CASSPGPLNSPLHF. For the CDR3, the DNA is TGTGCCAGCAGCCCGGGACCATTAAATTCACCCCTCCACTTT.

Comment on this clonotype: A read error may produce the germline difference seen at one junction end. The rearrangement joins TRBV9 to TRBJ2-1; 7 nucleotides match TRBD2. This CDR3 contains 14 residues. Germline loops: CDR1 SGDLS, CDR2 YYNGEE. The CDR3: CARSVAASGNEQFF. In DNA, the CDR3 is TGTGCCCGCAGCGTAGCGGCTAGCGGTAATGAGCAGTTCTTC.

Ten or more counts support this clonotype. J is TRBJ2-7 and V is TRBV27; D not resolved. Deletions cut 2 bases from V and 4 bases from J, with 9 bases between. The germline V gene encodes CDR1 MNHEY and CDR2 SMNVEV (reference sequence). The CDR3 loop spans 13 amino acids. The CDR3 is CASSLGVGYEQYF. DNA of the CDR3: TGTGCCAGCAGTTTAGGGGTCGGGTACGAGCAGTACTTC.

As concerns this clonotype: One end of the junction does not line up with germline, which may come from a read error. This rearrangement joins TRBV7-9 to TRBJ2-1, with 7 bases fitting TRBD1. CDR3 length: 14 amino acids. Germline CDR1 reads SEHNR; CDR2 reads FQNEAQ (reference sequence). The DNA of the CDR3 is TGTGTCAGCACCCGAGACAGGGCATACAATGAGCAGTTCTTC. It encodes CVSTRDRAYNEQFF.

V is TRBV12-3 or TRBV12-4 and J is TRBJ2-5, with 12 bases lining up with TRBD2. V shed 6 bases, J shed 5 bases, and the junction held 7 bases outside the gene matches. The CDR3 loop spans 15 amino acids. The CDR3 region has the DNA TGTGCCAGCAGACTCAACGGACTAGCGGGGGAGACCCAGTACTTC. Its translation is CASRLNGLAGETQYF.

The chain links TRBV28 to TRBJ1-2; D might be TRBD1 (5 bases). The CDR3 has 14 amino acids. V lost 3 bases, J lost 7 bases, and 15 bases lay in between. CDR1 is MDHEN and CDR2 is SYDVKM in the germline V gene. The CDR3 protein is CASSLSGQGCGYTF. The CDR3 DNA sequence: TGTGCCAGCAGTTTGTCAGGGCAGGGCTGTGGCTACACCTTC.

The J gene is TRBJ2-6, the V gene TRBV29-1; D is ambiguous. There are 14 residues in the CDR3. The germline CDR1 and CDR2 sequences are SQVTM and ANQGSEA. Trimming took 6 bases from V and 1 from J, leaving 10 bases between them. Written as DNA, the CDR3 is TGCAGCGTCCCCGGTGGATCTGGGGCCAACGTCCTGACTTTC. It translates to CSVPGGSGANVLTF.

For the CDR3, the DNA is TGTGCCAGCAGTTTCGGACGGACAGGGCTGAGGAGCCTCGGCCAAGAGACCCAGTACTTC. Translation: CASSFGRTGLRSLGQETQYF. This chain links TRBV12-3 or TRBV12-4 with TRBJ2-5; 8 bases match TRBD1. This CDR3 has 20 amino acids. Germline trimming cut 3 bases from V and 1 base from J; bases unmatched to any gene: 19.